The clone carrying this TCR beta chain showed up just a few times. This clone may be a read error of a much larger clone one base away. Each CDR3 protein is one row after TCRdb ran MiXCR on the 5' RACE reads. In the table there are about 59,000 distinct CDR3 sequences, around 20% of which are singletons. Tregs were sorted as CD4+CD25+CD127-/low cells. Germline loops: CDR1 SQVTM, CDR2 ANQGSEA. The length of the CDR3 is 14 residues. Trimming pared 6 bases from V and 3 bases from J, leaving 17 bases between. The rearrangement uses TRBV29-1 and TRBJ2-5; the D gene is possibly TRBD1 (6 bases). The receptor's source is a female donor with breast cancer. The sequenced sample was tumor-infiltrating Tregs sorted from the breast tumor. The DNA of the CDR3 is TGCAGCGTGGGGCCTGTACAGGGAGAAGAGACCCAGTACTTC. Residues: CSVGPVQGEETQYF. The entire variable domain, with the rest obtained from reference TRBV29-1 and TRBJ2-5, is as follows: SAVISQKPSRDICQRGTSLTIQCQVDSQVTMMFWYRQQPGQSLTLIATANQGSEATYESGFVIDKFPISRPNLTFSTLTVSNMSPEDSSIYLCSVGPVQGEETQYFGPGTRLLVL.